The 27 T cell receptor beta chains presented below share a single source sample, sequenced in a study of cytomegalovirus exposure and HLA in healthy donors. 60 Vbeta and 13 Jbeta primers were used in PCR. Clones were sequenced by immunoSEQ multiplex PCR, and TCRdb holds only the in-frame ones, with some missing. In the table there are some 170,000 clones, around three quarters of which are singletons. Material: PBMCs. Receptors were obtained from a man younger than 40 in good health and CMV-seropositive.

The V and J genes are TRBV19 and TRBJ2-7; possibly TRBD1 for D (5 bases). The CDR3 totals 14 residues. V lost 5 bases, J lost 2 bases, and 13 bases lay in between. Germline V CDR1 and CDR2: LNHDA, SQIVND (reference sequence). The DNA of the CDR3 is TGTGCCAGTAGTGGGTCCAGGGTCCCCTACGAGCAGTACTTC. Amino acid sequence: CASSGSRVPYEQYF.

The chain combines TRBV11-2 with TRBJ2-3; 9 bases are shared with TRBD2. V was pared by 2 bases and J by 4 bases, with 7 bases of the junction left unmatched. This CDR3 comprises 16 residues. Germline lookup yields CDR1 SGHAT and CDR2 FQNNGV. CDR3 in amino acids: CASSLFRGGASDTQYF. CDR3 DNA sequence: TGTGCCAGCAGCTTATTTCGCGGGGGGGCATCAGATACGCAGTATTTT.

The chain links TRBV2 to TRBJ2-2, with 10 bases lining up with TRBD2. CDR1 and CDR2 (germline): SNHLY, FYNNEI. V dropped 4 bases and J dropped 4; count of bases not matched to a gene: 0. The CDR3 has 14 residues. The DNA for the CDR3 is TGTGCCAGCAGTGGGACTAGCGGCACCGGGGAGCTGTTTTTT. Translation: CASSGTSGTGELFF.

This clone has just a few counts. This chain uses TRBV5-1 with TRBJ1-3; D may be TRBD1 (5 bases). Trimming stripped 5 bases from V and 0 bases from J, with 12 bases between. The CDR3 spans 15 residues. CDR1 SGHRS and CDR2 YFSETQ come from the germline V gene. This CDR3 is CASSTIGDSGNTIYF. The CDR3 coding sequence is TGCGCCAGCAGTACTATAGGGGACTCTGGAAACACCATATATTTT.

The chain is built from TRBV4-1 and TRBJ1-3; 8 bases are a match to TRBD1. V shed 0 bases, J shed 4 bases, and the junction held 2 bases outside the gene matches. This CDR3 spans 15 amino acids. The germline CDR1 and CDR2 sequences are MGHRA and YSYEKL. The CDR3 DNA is TGCGCCAGCAGCCAAGAGACAGGGGAAGGAAACACCATATATTTT. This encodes CASSQETGEGNTIYF.

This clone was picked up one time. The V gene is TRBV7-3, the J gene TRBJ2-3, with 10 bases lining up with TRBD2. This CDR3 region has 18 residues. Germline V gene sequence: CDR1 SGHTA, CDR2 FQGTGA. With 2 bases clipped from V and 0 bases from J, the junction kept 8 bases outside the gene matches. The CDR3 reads CASSLGLAGVTSTDTQYF. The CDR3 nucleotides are TGTGCCAGCAGCTTAGGGCTAGCGGGGGTGACTAGCACAGATACGCAGTATTTT.

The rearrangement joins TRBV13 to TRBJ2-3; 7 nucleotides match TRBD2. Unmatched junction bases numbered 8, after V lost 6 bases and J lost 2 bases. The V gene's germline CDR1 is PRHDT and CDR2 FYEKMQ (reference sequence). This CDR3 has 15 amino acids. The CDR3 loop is CASRTVAGLTDTQYF. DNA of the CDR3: TGTGCCAGCAGGACCGTAGCGGGTCTCACAGATACGCAGTATTTT.

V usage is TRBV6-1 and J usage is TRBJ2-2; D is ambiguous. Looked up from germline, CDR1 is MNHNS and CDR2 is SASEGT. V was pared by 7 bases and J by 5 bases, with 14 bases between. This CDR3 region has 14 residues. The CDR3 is CASKGTLTTGELFF. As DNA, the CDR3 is TGTGCCAGCAAAGGCACACTGACTACCGGGGAGCTGTTTTTT.

DNA of the CDR3: TGTGCCAGCAGCTTAGAAGGGACAGGGGGACGGATCGAAAAACTGTTTTTT. Translating it yields CASSLEGTGGRIEKLFF. The chain is built from TRBV7-6 and TRBJ1-4; 11 bases line up with TRBD1. V was pared by 1 base and J by 8 bases, with 9 bases of the junction left unmatched. Germline CDR1 reads SGHVS; CDR2 reads FNYEAQ. The CDR3 spans 17 residues. Full variable domain (outside the CDR3, taken from reference TRBV7-6 and TRBJ1-4): GAGVSQSPRYKVTKRGQDVALRCDPISGHVSLYWYRQALGQGPEFLTYFNYEAQQDKSGLPNDRFSAERPEGSISTLTIQRTEQRDSAMYRCASSLEGTGGRIEKLFFGSGTQLSVL.

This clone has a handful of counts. Here the CDR3 reads CASSFRDTLTLGKLFF. The CDR3 nucleotides are TGTGCCAGCAGCTTCCGGGACACCTTAACCCTGGGAAAACTGTTTTTT. The chain carries TRBV13 and TRBJ1-4, with D possibly being TRBD1 (6 bases). Germline V gene sequence: CDR1 PRHDT, CDR2 FYEKMQ (reference sequence). Between the trimmed V and J ends, which lost 3 bases and 10 bases, there was a span of 21 bases. The CDR3 totals 16 residues.

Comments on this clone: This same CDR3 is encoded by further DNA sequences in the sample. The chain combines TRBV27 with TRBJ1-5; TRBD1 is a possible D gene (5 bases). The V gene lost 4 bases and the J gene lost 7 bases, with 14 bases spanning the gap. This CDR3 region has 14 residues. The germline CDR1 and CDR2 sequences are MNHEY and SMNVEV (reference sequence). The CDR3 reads CASSSGTGGQPQHF. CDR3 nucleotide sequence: TGTGCCAGCAGTTCCGGGACCGGAGGGCAGCCCCAGCATTTT.

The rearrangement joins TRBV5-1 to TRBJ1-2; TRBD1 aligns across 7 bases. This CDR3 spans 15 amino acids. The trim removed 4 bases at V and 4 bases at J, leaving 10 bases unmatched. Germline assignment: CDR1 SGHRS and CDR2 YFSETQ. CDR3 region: CASSMSTGTIYGYTF. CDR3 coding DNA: TGCGCCAGCAGCATGTCGACAGGGACCATCTATGGCTACACCTTC.

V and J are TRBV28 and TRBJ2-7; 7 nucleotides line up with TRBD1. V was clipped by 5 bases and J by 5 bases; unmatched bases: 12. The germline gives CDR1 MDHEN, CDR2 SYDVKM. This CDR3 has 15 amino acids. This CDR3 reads CASSGSHRGVNEQYF. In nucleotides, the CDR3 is TGTGCCAGCAGTGGATCACACAGGGGAGTAAACGAGCAGTACTTC.

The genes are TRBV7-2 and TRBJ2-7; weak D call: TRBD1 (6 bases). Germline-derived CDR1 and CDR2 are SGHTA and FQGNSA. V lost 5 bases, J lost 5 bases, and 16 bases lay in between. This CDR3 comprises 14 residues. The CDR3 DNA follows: TGTGCCAGCAGCCTACAGACAGGAAGTAACGAGCAGTACTTC. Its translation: CASSLQTGSNEQYF.

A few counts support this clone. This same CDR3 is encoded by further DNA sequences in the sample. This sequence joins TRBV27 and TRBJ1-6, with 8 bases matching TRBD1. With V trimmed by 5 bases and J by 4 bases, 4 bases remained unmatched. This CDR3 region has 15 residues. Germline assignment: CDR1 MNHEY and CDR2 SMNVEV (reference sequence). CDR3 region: CASSERTGYNSPLHF. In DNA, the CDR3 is TGTGCCAGCAGTGAACGGACAGGGTATAATTCACCCCTCCACTTT.

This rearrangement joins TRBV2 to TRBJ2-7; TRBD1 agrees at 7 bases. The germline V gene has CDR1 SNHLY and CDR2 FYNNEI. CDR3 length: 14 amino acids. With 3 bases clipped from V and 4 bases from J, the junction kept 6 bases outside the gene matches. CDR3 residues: CASSDLGQLYEQYF. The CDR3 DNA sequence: TGTGCCAGCAGTGATCTGGGACAGCTTTACGAGCAGTACTTC.

CDR3: CATSRDRGVHTGELFF. In nucleotides, the CDR3 is TGTGCCACCAGCAGAGATCGCGGGGTCCACACCGGGGAGCTGTTTTTT. This chain uses TRBV15 with TRBJ2-2; D might be TRBD2 (6 bases). From germline, CDR1 is LNHNV and CDR2 YYDKDF (reference sequence). Trimming pared 0 bases from V and 3 bases from J, leaving 11 bases between. The CDR3 totals 16 residues.

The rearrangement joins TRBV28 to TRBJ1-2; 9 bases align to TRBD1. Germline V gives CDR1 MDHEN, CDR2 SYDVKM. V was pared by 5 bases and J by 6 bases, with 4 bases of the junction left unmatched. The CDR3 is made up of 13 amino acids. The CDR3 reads CASSLRTGDGYTF. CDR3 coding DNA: TGTGCCAGCAGTCTTCGGACAGGGGATGGCTACACCTTC.

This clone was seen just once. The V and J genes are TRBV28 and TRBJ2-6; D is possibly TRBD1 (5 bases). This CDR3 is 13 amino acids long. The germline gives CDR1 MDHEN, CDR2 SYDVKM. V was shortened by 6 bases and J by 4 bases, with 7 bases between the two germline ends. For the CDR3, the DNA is TGTGCCAGCAGCAGGGCCGGGGCCAACGTCCTGACTTTC. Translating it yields CASSRAGANVLTF.

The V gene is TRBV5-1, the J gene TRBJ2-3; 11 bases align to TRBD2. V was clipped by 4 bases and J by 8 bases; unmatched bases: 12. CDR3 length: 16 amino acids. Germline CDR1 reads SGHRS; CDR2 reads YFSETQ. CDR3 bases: TGCGCCAGCAGCCTCCTAGCGGGGGGTAGGGCAGGTACGCAGTATTTT. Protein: CASSLLAGGRAGTQYF. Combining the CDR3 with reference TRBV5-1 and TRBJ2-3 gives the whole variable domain KAGVTQTPRYLIKTRGQQVTLSCSPISGHRSVSWYQQTPGQGLQFLFEYFSETQRNKGNFPGRFSGRQFSNSRSEMNVSTLELGDSALYLCASSLLAGGRAGTQYFGPGTRLTVL.

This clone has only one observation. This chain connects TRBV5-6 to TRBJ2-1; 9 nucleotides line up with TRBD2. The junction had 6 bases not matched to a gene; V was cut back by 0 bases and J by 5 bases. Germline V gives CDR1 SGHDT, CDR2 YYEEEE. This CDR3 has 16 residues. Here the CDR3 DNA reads TGTGCCAGCAGCTTGGGTAGGACTAGCGTCCACAATGAGCAGTTCTTC. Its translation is CASSLGRTSVHNEQFF.

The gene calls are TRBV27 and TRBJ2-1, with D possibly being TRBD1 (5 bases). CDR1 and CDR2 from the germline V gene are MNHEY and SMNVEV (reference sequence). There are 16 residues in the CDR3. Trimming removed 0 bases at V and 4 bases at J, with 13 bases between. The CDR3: CASSLSAQGGYNEQFF. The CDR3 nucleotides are TGTGCCAGCAGTTTATCTGCCCAGGGTGGTTACAATGAGCAGTTCTTC.

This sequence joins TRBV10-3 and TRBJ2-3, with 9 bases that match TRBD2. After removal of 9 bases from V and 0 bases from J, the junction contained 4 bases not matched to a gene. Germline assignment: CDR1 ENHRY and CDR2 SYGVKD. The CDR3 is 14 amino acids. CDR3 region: CAILAGRSTDTQYF. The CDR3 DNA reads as TGTGCCATACTAGCGGGCCGAAGCACAGATACGCAGTATTTT.

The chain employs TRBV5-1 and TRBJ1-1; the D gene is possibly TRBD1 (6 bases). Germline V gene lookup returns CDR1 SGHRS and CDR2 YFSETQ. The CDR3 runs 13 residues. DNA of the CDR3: TGCCTCACCAGGGCAGGGGTGAACACTGAAGCTTTCTTT. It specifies CLTRAGVNTEAFF.

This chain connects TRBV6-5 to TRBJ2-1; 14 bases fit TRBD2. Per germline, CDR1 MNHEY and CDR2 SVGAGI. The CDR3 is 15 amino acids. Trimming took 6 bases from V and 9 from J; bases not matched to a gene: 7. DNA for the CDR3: TGTGCCAGCAGGACTAGCGGGGGGGCATTTAGTGAGCAGTTCTTC. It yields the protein CASRTSGGAFSEQFF.

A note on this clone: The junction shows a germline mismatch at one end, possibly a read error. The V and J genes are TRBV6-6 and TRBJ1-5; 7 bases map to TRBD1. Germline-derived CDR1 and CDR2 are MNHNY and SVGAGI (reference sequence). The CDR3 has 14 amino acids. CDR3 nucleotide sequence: TGTGCCAGCAGCTACAGGGGTAGCTATCAGCCCCAGCATTTT. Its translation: CASSYRGSYQPQHF.

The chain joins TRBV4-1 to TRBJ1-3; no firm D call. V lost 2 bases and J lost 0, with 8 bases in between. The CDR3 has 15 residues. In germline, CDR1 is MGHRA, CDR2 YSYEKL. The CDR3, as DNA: TGCGCCAGCAGCCAATTACAGAACTCTGGAAACACCATATATTTT. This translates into CASSQLQNSGNTIYF.